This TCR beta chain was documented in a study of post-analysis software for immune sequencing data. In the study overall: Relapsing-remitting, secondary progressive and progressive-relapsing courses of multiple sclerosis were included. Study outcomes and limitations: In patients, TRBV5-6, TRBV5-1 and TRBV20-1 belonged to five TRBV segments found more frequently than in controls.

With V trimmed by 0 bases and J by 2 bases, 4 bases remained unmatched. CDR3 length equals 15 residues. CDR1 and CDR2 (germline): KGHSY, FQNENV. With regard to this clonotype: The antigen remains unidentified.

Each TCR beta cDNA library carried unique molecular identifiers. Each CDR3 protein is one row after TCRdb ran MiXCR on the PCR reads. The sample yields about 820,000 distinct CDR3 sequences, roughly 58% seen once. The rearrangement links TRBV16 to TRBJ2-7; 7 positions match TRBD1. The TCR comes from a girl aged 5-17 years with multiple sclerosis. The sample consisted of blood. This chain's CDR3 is CASSQSGTATYEQYF. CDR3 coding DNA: TGTGCCAGCAGCCAATCCGGGACAGCGACCTACGAGCAGTACTTC.